These 18 T cell receptor beta chains were all obtained from the same sample, sequenced in a study of Graves' ophthalmopathy and Graves' hyperthyroidism. Scientists amplified the TCR beta CDR3 regions from RNA transcripts. First-round RT-PCR relied on HTBI primers, and a second-round multiplex PCR came next. Via MiXCR, TCRdb re-called the multiplex PCR reads, giving one row per CDR3 protein. The sample includes about 500,000 distinct CDR3 sequences, about an eighth of them seen just once. Sequences were obtained from blood. Source of these receptors: a woman aged 25 to 39 with Graves' ophthalmopathy.

This clonotype was observed many times. The chain links TRBV6-1 to TRBJ2-5, with no clear D. Germline V lookup: CDR1 MNHNS, CDR2 SASEGT. The CDR3 is 13 amino acids. V was cut by 8 bases and J by 5 bases, with 15 bases left in between. CDR3 residues: CASSPGVGETQYF. CDR3 DNA: TGTGCCAGCTCCCCTGGGGTCGGTGAGACCCAGTACTTC.

This clonotype was observed at least ten times. V is TRBV20-1 and J is TRBJ2-7; 7 bases fit TRBD2. Germline assignment: CDR1 DFQATT and CDR2 SNEGSKA (reference sequence). This CDR3 is 16 amino acids long. J was trimmed by 1 base and V by 0 bases; bases with no gene match: 9. The CDR3 sequence is CSAREMKRDYSYEQYF. CDR3 nucleotides: TGCAGTGCTAGAGAGATGAAGCGGGACTATTCCTACGAGCAGTACTTC.

This clonotype was picked up many times. This CDR3 reads CASSGSGRGEQYF. In DNA form, the CDR3 reads TGTGCCAGCAGTGGTAGCGGGAGGGGCGAGCAGTACTTC. The chain joins TRBV6-1 to TRBJ2-7; 11 bases map to TRBD2. The CDR3 is 13 amino acids. V trimming: 4 bases; J trimming: 6 bases; junction bases outside the gene matches: 2. Germline CDR1 is MNHNS and CDR2 is SASEGT.

This chain links TRBV27 with TRBJ1-5, with 7 bases fitting TRBD1. J gave up 3 bases and V 4 bases, and 12 bases lay outside the gene matches. This CDR3 region has 17 residues. Germline V gives CDR1 MNHEY, CDR2 SMNVEV (reference sequence). CDR3 DNA sequence: TGTGCCAGCAGTTCTACGACAGGGACTTCGATCAATCAGCCCCAGCATTTT. It translates to CASSSTTGTSINQPQHF.

This clonotype was found many times. The gene calls are TRBV28 and TRBJ1-5; D not certain. The CDR3 covers 16 residues. CDR1 and CDR2 (germline): MDHEN, SYDVKM. Trimming cost V 4 bases and J 3 bases, with 16 bases left between them. CDR3 DNA sequence: TGTGCCAGCAGTTCAATAACCTGGGTGAACAATCAGCCCCAGCATTTT. Its translation is CASSSITWVNNQPQHF.

The rearrangement uses TRBV20-1 and TRBJ2-5, with TRBD2 as a possible D gene (6 bases). Germline loops: CDR1 DFQATT, CDR2 SNEGSKA (reference sequence). The CDR3 runs to 15 residues. Trimming removed 2 bases from V and 2 bases from J, with 15 bases in between. CDR3 amino acids: CSARRKLASQETQYF. The CDR3 coding sequence is TGCAGTGCTAGAAGGAAACTAGCTAGTCAAGAGACCCAGTACTTC.

The sample holds many counts of this clonotype. The rearrangement links TRBV19 to TRBJ2-2; D is perhaps TRBD1 (6 bases). V lost 4 bases to trimming and J lost 0 bases, with 18 bases between them. The CDR3 consists of 18 residues. CDR1 and CDR2 from the germline V gene are LNHDA and SQIVND (reference sequence). For the CDR3, the DNA is TGTGCCAGTAGTACCCCCCCCTGGACAGTTACGAACACCGGGGAGCTGTTTTTT. Translated: CASSTPPWTVTNTGELFF.

This clonotype was recorded at least ten times. The chain uses TRBV19 and TRBJ1-1, with no clear D. Germline lookup yields CDR1 LNHDA and CDR2 SQIVND (reference sequence). V lost 2 bases and J 5 bases, leaving 12 bases between the germline ends. The CDR3 is 14 residues long. Written as DNA, the CDR3 is TGTGCCAGTAGTATATCCATAAGAGCGACTGAAGCTTTCTTT. Protein: CASSISIRATEAFF.

This clonotype came up many times. The chain is built from TRBV12-3 or TRBV12-4 and TRBJ2-7, with TRBD2 matching 8 bases. The trim removed 8 bases at V and 0 bases at J, leaving 9 bases unmatched. The CDR3 sequence is 15 residues long. This chain's CDR3 is CASGRRGGDSYEQYF. The DNA for the CDR3 is TGTGCCAGCGGGAGACGGGGGGGGGACTCCTACGAGCAGTACTTC.

The gene calls are TRBV12-3 or TRBV12-4 and TRBJ2-5; TRBD1 might be the D (5 bases). With 5 bases removed from V and 5 bases from J, the gap between germline ends came to 12 bases. This CDR3 spans 13 amino acids. CDR3 DNA sequence: TGTGCCAGCAGTGAAGACAGTTTGGAGACCCAGTACTTC. Residues: CASSEDSLETQYF.

V usage is TRBV11-2 and J usage is TRBJ2-7, with D perhaps matching TRBD2 (5 bases). The germline CDR1 and CDR2 sequences are SGHAT and FQNNGV. CDR3 length: 16 amino acids. Deletions cut 6 bases from V and 6 bases from J, with 24 bases between. CDR3 region: CASRSDRVAIFCEQYF. CDR3 bases: TGTGCCAGCAGATCCGACCGTGTAGCGATTTTCTGCGAGCAGTACTTC.

This clonotype was seen ten or more times. This sequence joins TRBV5-1 and TRBJ2-2, with TRBD2 matching 9 bases. Trimming took 4 bases from V and 2 from J; bases not matched to a gene: 3. The CDR3 sequence is 15 residues long. Looked up from germline, CDR1 is SGHRS and CDR2 is YFSETQ. The CDR3 loop reads CASSSSGSNTGELFF. In nucleotides, the CDR3 is TGCGCCAGCAGCAGTAGCGGGAGTAACACCGGGGAGCTGTTTTTT. Based on the CDR3 plus reference TRBV5-1 and TRBJ2-2, the full variable domain is KAGVTQTPRYLIKTRGQQVTLSCSPISGHRSVSWYQQTPGQGLQFLFEYFSETQRNKGNFPGRFSGRQFSNSRSEMNVSTLELGDSALYLCASSSSGSNTGELFFGEGSRLTVL.

This clonotype was seen at least ten times. V usage is TRBV7-2 and J usage is TRBJ2-7; 13 positions agree with TRBD2. CDR3 length: 15 residues. The V and J ends lost 4 bases and 5 bases, in that order; junction bases with no gene match: 5. Looked up from germline, CDR1 is SGHTA and CDR2 is FQGNSA. The CDR3 DNA reads as TGTGCCAGCAGCTCGAATGGACTAGCGGGGGACGAGCAGTACTTC. This translates into CASSSNGLAGDEQYF.

This clonotype was recorded many times. This chain connects TRBV20-1 to TRBJ2-5, with 11 bases identical to TRBD2. Germline V gene lookup returns CDR1 DFQATT and CDR2 SNEGSKA (reference sequence). The CDR3 has 14 amino acids. The J segment lost 5 bases and the V segment lost 3 bases, leaving 5 bases of the junction unmatched. CDR3 DNA: TGCAGTGCTAGCTCTAGCGGGAGGTGGGAGACCCAGTACTTC. Amino acid sequence: CSASSSGRWETQYF.

As to this clonotype: This may come from a read error, since a much larger clone is one base off. The conserved closing phenylalanine or tryptophan is absent in this CDR3, likely reflecting a read error. This rearrangement joins TRBV2 to TRBJ1-1; D not resolved. CDR1 SNHLY and CDR2 FYNNEI come from the germline V gene. With 4 bases removed from V and 1 base from J, the gap between germline ends came to 7 bases. This CDR3 is built from 13 residues. The CDR3 coding sequence is TGTGCCAGCAGTGGAGAAAGGAACACTGAAGCTTTCTTG. Translation: CASSGERNTEAFL.

This clonotype was seen at least ten times. The chain couples TRBV12-3 or TRBV12-4 to TRBJ1-3; D gene unclear. V was shortened by 1 base and J by 0 bases, with 10 bases between the two germline ends. This CDR3 has 16 amino acids. CDR3: CASSLGPTISGNTIYF. The CDR3, as DNA: TGTGCCAGCAGTTTAGGACCAACAATCTCTGGAAACACCATATATTTT.

This clonotype was counted at least ten times. This rearrangement joins TRBV7-9 to TRBJ2-7; 10 nucleotides line up with TRBD2. The germline V gene encodes CDR1 SEHNR and CDR2 FQNEAQ (reference sequence). The trim removed 8 bases at V and 6 bases at J, leaving 7 bases unmatched. The CDR3 sequence is 13 residues long. The CDR3 DNA reads TGTGCCAGCTCAGAGCGGGAGGGCCTCGAGCAGTACTTC. This sequence encodes CASSEREGLEQYF.

This clonotype was seen ten or more times. The rearrangement joins TRBV20-1 to TRBJ1-1; 7 nucleotides agree with TRBD1. V dropped 3 bases and J dropped 4; count of bases not matched to a gene: 2. CDR1 DFQATT and CDR2 SNEGSKA come from the germline V gene (reference sequence). The CDR3 length is 12 residues. The CDR3 DNA reads as TGCAGTGCTAGGGAGGGGGCCACTGAAGCTTTCTTT. Its translation is CSAREGATEAFF.